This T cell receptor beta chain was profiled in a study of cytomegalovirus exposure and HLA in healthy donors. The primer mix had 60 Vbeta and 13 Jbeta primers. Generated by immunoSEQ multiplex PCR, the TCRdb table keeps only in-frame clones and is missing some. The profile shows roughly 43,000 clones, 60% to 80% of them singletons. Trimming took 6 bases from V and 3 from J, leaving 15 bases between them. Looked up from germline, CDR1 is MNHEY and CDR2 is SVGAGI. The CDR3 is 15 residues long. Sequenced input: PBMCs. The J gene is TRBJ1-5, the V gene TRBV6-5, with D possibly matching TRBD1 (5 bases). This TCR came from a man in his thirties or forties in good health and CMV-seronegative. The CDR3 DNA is TGTGCCAGCAGCCGACGGGGGGACTTCAATCAGCCCCAGCATTTT. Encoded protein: CASSRRGDFNQPQHF.